Shown below are 2 T cell receptor beta chains from a single sample sequenced in a study of blood T cell repertoires in COVID-19. Assay: immunoSEQ multiplex PCR; the TCRdb copy retains only in-frame clones and omits some. The table shows around 230,000 clones, with less than 90% occurring only once. Sequenced material: PBMCs or T cells enriched from blood (not recorded which). The origin of the receptors is a woman aged 25 to 45 who had recovered from COVID-19.

The CDR3: CASSDRVTEAFF. In nucleotides, the CDR3 is TGTGCCAGCAGTGACAGGGTCACTGAAGCTTTCTTT. This chain connects TRBV2 to TRBJ1-1, with a weak D call TRBD1 (5 bases). With 3 bases removed from V and 4 bases from J, the gap between germline ends came to 6 bases. The CDR3 sequence is 12 residues long. Germline-derived CDR1 and CDR2 are SNHLY and FYNNEI.

The chain joins TRBV5-4 to TRBJ2-5; possibly TRBD1 for D (5 bases). Germline CDR1 reads SGHNT; CDR2 reads YYREEE (reference sequence). V shed 4 bases and J shed 4 bases, with 20 bases lying between them. This CDR3 spans 16 amino acids. CDR3 DNA: TGTGCCAGCAGCCCAAACCGACAGTATCGTGGAGAGACCCAGTACTTC. This codes for CASSPNRQYRGETQYF. Supplemented by reference TRBV5-4 and TRBJ2-5, the full variable domain reads ETGVTQSPTHLIKTRGQQVTLRCSSQSGHNTVSWYQQALGQGPQFIFQYYREEENGRGNFPPRFSGLQFPNYSSELNVNALELDDSALYLCASSPNRQYRGETQYFGPGTRLLVL.